These T cell receptor beta chains were read from a single sample in a study of T-cell memory formation after mild COVID-19. TCRdb called the 5' RACE reads again in MiXCR, with one record for every CDR3 protein. The sample consists of under 250,000 distinct CDR3 sequences, roughly 15% of them appearing once. What was sequenced was PBMCs or a T cell subset sorted from them (not recorded which). The receptors come from an adult woman who had mild COVID-19 (a few samples of this study predate the infection). Cell type and time point are not known. CDR3s include the opening cysteine and the closing phenylalanine or tryptophan. D genes are given only for firm matches. Size tells how often a clone was seen (once, few, many) or the class of an expanded clone, and some rows leave it out.

TRBJ2-2 | few | TRBD2 | TRBV5-1 | CASSSAGGTDGELFF | TGCGCCAGCAGCTCCGCGGGGGGGACGGACGGGGAGCTGTTTTTT
TRBJ2-7 | many | TRBD2 | TRBV7-2 | CASSFSGFPYEQYF | TGTGCCAGCAGCTTTAGCGGGTTCCCCTACGAGCAGTACTTC
TRBJ2-6 | . | . | TRBV7-8 | CASSPVITGEAGANVLTF | TGTGCCAGCAGCCCAGTTATAACAGGCGAGGCTGGGGCCAACGTCCTGACTTTC
TRBJ1-2 | . | . | TRBV9 | CASSGGYGYTF | TGTGCCAGCAGCGGAGGGTATGGCTACACCTTC
TRBJ2-5 | few | . | TRBV2 | CASSEGRETQYF | TGTGCCAGCAGCGAAGGGAGAGAGACCCAGTACTTC
TRBJ1-2 | few | TRBD1 | TRBV2 | CASSDGTGGDYGYTF | TGTGCCAGCAGTGACGGGACAGGGGGCGACTATGGCTACACCTTC
TRBJ1-2 | . | . | TRBV5-1 | CASSLAGTAGTF | TGCGCCAGCAGCTTAGCCGGGACCGCCGGCACCTTC
TRBJ1-2 | . | . | TRBV6-1 | CASSDPGHANYGYTF | TGTGCCAGCAGTGATCCGGGACACGCTAACTATGGCTACACCTTC
TRBJ2-3 | . | TRBD1 | TRBV5-5 | CASSLGGQGWGTDTQYF | TGTGCCAGCAGCTTGGGGGGACAGGGATGGGGCACAGATACGCAGTATTTT
TRBJ2-7 | . | . | TRBV10-3 | CAISEHGGAGYEQYF | TGTGCCATCAGTGAGCATGGGGGGGCCGGATACGAGCAGTACTTC
TRBJ1-1 | few | . | TRBV7-2 | CASGLGHANTEAFF | TGTGCCAGCGGACTCGGACACGCGAACACTGAAGCTTTCTTT
TRBJ1-6 | few | . | TRBV6-5 | CASRLDQGGHSPLHF | TGTGCCAGCAGGCTAGATCAAGGGGGTCATTCACCCCTCCACTTT
TRBJ2-2 | many | . | TRBV24-1 | CATSDGVSGELFF | TGTGCCACCAGTGACGGGGTTTCGGGGGAGCTGTTTTTT
TRBJ1-2 | few | . | TRBV6-5 | CASSNAPSYGYTF | TGTGCCAGCAGTAACGCCCCAAGTTATGGCTACACCTTC
TRBJ2-7 | many | . | TRBV6-5 | CASSQQGPYEQYF | TGTGCCAGCAGTCAACAGGGACCCTACGAGCAGTACTTC
TRBJ2-5 | many | TRBD2 | TRBV5-1 | CASSLTGGQETQYF | TGCGCCAGCAGCTTGACGGGGGGCCAAGAGACCCAGTACTTC
TRBJ2-3 | few | . | TRBV7-4 | CASSANSREAQDTQYF | TGTGCCAGCAGCGCCAACTCTAGGGAAGCACAAGATACGCAGTATTTT
TRBJ2-3 | . | . | TRBV24-1 | CATSDFGVPGTQYF | TGTGCCACCAGTGATTTCGGCGTACCGGGTACGCAGTATTTT
TRBJ2-3 | . | TRBD2 | TRBV12-3/TRBV12-4 | CASLLSGRVGDTQYF | TGTGCCAGCCTCCTTAGCGGGAGAGTTGGAGATACGCAGTATTTT
TRBJ2-3 | . | . | TRBV5-1 | CASSPRGATDTQYF | TGCGCCAGCAGCCCCAGGGGAGCCACAGATACGCAGTATTTT
TRBJ1-1 | many | . | TRBV7-9 | CASSPIRNTEAFF | TGTGCCAGCAGCCCGATACGCAACACTGAAGCTTTCTTT
TRBJ2-2 | few | TRBD2 | TRBV11-1 | CASSRTGLAENTGELFF | TGTGCCAGCAGCCGGACCGGACTAGCGGAGAACACCGGGGAGCTGTTTTTT
TRBJ2-7 | . | . | TRBV7-3 | CASSPGAATGYEQYF | TGTGCCAGCAGCCCAGGAGCGGCCACAGGCTACGAGCAGTACTTC
TRBJ2-3 | few | TRBD1 | TRBV15 | CATSLGTAHSTDTQYF | TGTGCCACCAGCCTAGGGACAGCCCATAGCACAGATACGCAGTATTTT
TRBJ2-5 | . | TRBD2 | TRBV7-2 | CASFAGGLETQYF | TGTGCCAGCTTCGCGGGAGGGTTGGAGACCCAGTACTTC
TRBJ2-3 | . | . | TRBV5-1 | CASSSVETDTQYF | TGCGCCAGCAGCTCGGTTGAGACAGATACGCAGTATTTT
TRBJ2-3 | few | TRBD1 | TRBV6-6 | CASSSYRGRGDTQYF | TGTGCCAGCAGTTCTTACAGGGGGCGAGGAGATACGCAGTATTTT
TRBJ2-2 | . | TRBD1 | TRBV12-3/TRBV12-4 | CASRTKDRGLLFRNTGELFF | TGTGCCAGCAGAACCAAGGACAGGGGGCTCCTGTTTCGGAACACCGGGGAGCTGTTTTTT
TRBJ2-1 | . | TRBD2 | TRBV15 | CATSRDRKLAGVFEQFF | TGTGCCACCAGCAGAGATAGGAAGCTAGCGGGGGTGTTTGAGCAGTTCTTC
TRBJ2-5 | many | TRBD1 | TRBV20-1 | CSAQNIRGTGLQETQYF | TGCAGTGCTCAGAACATACGAGGGACAGGTCTTCAAGAGACCCAGTACTTC
TRBJ1-1 | . | . | TRBV3-1 | CASARGTEAFF | TGTGCCAGCGCCAGGGGCACTGAAGCTTTCTTT
TRBJ1-1 | . | TRBD1 | TRBV6-1 | CASSEETGVGTEAFF | TGTGCCAGCAGTGAAGAAACAGGGGTTGGGACTGAAGCTTTCTTT
TRBJ1-2 | . | . | TRBV12-3/TRBV12-4 | CASSWTGGYTF | TGTGCCAGCAGTTGGACCGGGGGCTACACCTTC
TRBJ2-5 | . | TRBD1 | TRBV9 | CASSVSTGTGAQETQYF | TGTGCCAGCAGCGTGTCGACCGGGACAGGAGCCCAAGAGACCCAGTACTTC
TRBJ1-1 | few | TRBD1 | TRBV5-5 | CASSLPRTGVMNTEAFF | TGTGCCAGCAGCTTGCCCCGGACAGGGGTCATGAACACTGAAGCTTTCTTT
TRBJ1-4 | few | . | TRBV3-1 | CASRLGQNEKLFF | TGTGCCAGCAGATTAGGACAGAATGAAAAACTGTTTTTT
TRBJ2-3 | few | . | TRBV20-1 | CSAWLSTDTQYF | TGCAGTGCCTGGCTTAGCACAGATACGCAGTATTTT
TRBJ2-1 | . | . | TRBV7-8 | CASSLVTRYNEQFF | TGTGCCAGCAGCTTAGTTACTAGATACAATGAGCAGTTCTTC
TRBJ2-2 | . | TRBD2 | TRBV5-4 | CASRGGLAVNTGELFF | TGTGCCAGCAGGGGGGGACTAGCGGTTAACACCGGGGAGCTGTTTTTT
TRBJ1-2 | few | . | TRBV3-1 | CASSFPGQWGYTF | TGTGCCAGCAGCTTTCCGGGCCAGTGGGGCTACACCTTC
TRBJ1-1 | few | . | TRBV12-3/TRBV12-4 | CASSLVRGAEAFF | TGTGCCAGCAGTTTAGTACGGGGGGCTGAAGCTTTCTTT
TRBJ2-1 | many | . | TRBV5-6 | CASSLVWGRYNEQFF | TGTGCCAGCAGCTTGGTCTGGGGGCGCTACAATGAGCAGTTCTTC
TRBJ2-5 | few | . | TRBV24-1 | CATSDPATGETQYF | TGTGCCACCAGTGATCCCGCAACCGGAGAGACCCAGTACTTC
TRBJ2-7 | few | TRBD1 | TRBV7-7 | CASSIGTGALYEQYF | TGTGCCAGCAGCATCGGGACAGGGGCATTATACGAGCAGTACTTC
TRBJ1-2 | . | TRBD1 | TRBV7-9 | CASSPMDRGLYGYTF | TGTGCCAGCAGCCCAATGGACAGGGGCCTCTATGGCTACACCTTC
TRBJ2-7 | few | . | TRBV7-2 | CASSLGWGGSTYEQYF | TGTGCCAGCAGCTTAGGTTGGGGCGGGTCTACCTACGAGCAGTACTTC
TRBJ2-1 | . | . | TRBV5-1 | CASSLVDPAYNEQFF | TGCGCCAGCAGCTTGGTAGACCCTGCCTACAATGAGCAGTTCTTC
TRBJ1-1 | . | . | TRBV20-1 | CSAYGQTEAFF | TGCAGTGCCTACGGACAGACTGAAGCTTTCTTT
TRBJ1-5 | . | TRBD1 | TRBV7-8 | CASSIRTGENNQPQHF | TGTGCCAGCAGCATAAGGACAGGGGAAAACAATCAGCCCCAGCATTTT
TRBJ2-5 | many | TRBD2 | TRBV4-2 | CASSQLAGGETQYF | TGTGCCAGCAGCCAGCTAGCGGGAGGTGAGACCCAGTACTTC
TRBJ1-1 | . | TRBD1 | TRBV19 | CASSRGSGGRTEAFF | TGTGCCAGTAGTAGGGGGTCAGGGGGGCGAACTGAAGCTTTCTTT